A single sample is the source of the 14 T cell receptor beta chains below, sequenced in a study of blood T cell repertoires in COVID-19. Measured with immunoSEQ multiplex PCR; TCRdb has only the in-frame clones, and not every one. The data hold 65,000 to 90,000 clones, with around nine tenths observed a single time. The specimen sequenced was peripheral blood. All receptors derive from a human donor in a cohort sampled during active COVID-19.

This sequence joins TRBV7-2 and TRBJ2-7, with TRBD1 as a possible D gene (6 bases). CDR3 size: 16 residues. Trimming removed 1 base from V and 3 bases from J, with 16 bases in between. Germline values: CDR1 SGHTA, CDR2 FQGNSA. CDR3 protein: CASSLVGQRPSYEQYF. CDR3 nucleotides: TGTGCCAGCAGCTTAGTCGGACAGAGGCCCAGCTACGAGCAGTACTTC.

CDR3 sequence (DNA): TGTGCCAGCAGCTTAGAAGAGGGTGAGCAGTTCTTC. Protein sequence: CASSLEEGEQFF. The chain employs TRBV5-6 and TRBJ2-1; possibly TRBD2 for D (5 bases). Per the germline V gene, CDR1 is SGHDT and CDR2 is YYEEEE. Trimming left V 2 bases short and J 9 bases short, with 9 bases between. This CDR3 has 12 amino acids.

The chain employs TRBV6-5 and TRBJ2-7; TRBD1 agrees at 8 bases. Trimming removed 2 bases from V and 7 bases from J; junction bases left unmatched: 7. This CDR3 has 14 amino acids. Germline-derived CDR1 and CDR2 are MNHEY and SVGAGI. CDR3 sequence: CASSYPDRAGEQYF. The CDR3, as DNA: TGTGCCAGCAGTTACCCGGACAGGGCGGGAGAGCAGTACTTC.

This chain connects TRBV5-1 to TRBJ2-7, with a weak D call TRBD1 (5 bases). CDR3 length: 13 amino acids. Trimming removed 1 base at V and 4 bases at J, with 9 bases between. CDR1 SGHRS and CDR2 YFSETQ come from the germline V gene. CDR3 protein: CASSLPGIYEQYF. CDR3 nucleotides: TGCGCCAGCAGCTTGCCAGGGATTTACGAGCAGTACTTC.

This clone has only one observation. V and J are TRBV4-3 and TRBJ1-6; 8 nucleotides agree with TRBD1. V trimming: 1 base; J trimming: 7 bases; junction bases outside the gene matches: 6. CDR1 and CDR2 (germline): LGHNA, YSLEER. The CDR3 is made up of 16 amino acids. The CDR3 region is CASSQVGQGLNSPLHF. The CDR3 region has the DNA TGCGCCAGCAGCCAAGTCGGACAGGGTTTGAATTCACCCCTCCACTTT.

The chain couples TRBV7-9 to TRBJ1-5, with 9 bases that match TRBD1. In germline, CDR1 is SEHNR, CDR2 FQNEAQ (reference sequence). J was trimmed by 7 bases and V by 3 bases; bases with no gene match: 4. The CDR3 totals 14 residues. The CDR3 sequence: CASSLGQGGQPQHF. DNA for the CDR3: TGTGCCAGCAGCTTGGGACAGGGAGGACAGCCCCAGCATTTT. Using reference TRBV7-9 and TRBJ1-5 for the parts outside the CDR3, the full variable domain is DTGVSQNPRHKITKRGQNVTFRCDPISEHNRLYWYRQTLGQGPEFLTYFQNEAQLEKSRLLSDRFSAERPKGSFSTLEIQRTEQGDSAMYLCASSLGQGGQPQHFGDGTRLSIL.

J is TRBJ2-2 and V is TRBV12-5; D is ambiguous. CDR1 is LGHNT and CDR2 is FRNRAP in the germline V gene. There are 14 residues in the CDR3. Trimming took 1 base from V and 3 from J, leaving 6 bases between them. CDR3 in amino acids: CASGLGRDTGELFF. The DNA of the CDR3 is TGTGCTAGTGGTTTGGGACGGGACACCGGGGAGCTGTTTTTT.

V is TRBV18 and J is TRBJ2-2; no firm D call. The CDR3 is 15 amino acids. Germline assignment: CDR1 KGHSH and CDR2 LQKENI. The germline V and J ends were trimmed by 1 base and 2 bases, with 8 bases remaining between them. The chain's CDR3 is CASSPRQANTGELFF. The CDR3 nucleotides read TGTGCCAGCTCACCACGTCAAGCAAACACCGGGGAGCTGTTTTTT.

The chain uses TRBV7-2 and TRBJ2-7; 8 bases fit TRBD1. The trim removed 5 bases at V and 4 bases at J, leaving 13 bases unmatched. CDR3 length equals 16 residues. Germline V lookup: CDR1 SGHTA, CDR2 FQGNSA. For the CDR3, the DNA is TGTGCCAGCAGCGAAACCGGGACAGGCCAGAGTTACGAGCAGTACTTC. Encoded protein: CASSETGTGQSYEQYF.

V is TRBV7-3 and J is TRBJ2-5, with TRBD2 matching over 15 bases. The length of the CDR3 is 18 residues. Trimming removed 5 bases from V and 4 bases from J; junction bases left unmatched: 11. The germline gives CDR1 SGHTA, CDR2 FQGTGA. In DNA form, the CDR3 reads TGTGCCAGCAGCCCCGGGACTAGCGGGGGGTTTACTCGAGAGACCCAGTACTTC. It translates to CASSPGTSGGFTRETQYF.

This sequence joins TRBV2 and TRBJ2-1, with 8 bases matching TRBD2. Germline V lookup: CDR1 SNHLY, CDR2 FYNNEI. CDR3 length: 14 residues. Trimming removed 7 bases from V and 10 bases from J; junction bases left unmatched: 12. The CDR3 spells CASNSGVDIQEQFF. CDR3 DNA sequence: TGTGCCAGCAATAGCGGGGTAGATATACAGGAGCAGTTCTTC.

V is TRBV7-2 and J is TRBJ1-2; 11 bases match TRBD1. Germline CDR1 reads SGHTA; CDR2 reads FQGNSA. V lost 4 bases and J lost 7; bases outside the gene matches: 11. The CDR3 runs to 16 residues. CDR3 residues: CASSSHTGQGAGGYTF. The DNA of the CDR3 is TGTGCCAGCAGCTCCCACACCGGACAGGGGGCGGGTGGCTACACCTTC.

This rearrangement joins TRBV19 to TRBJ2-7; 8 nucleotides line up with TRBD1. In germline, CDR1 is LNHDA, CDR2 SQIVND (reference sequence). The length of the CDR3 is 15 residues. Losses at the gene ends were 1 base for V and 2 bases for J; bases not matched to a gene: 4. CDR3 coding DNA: TGTGCCAGTAGTATAGCAGGGACAGGAGCCTACGAGCAGTACTTC. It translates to CASSIAGTGAYEQYF.

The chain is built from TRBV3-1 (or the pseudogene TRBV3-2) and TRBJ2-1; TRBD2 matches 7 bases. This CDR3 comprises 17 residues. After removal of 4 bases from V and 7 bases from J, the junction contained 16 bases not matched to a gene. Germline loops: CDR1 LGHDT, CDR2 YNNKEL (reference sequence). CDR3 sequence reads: CASSLLRVAGDGNEQFF. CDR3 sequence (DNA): TGTGCCAGCAGCCTCCTAAGGGTTGCGGGGGATGGGAATGAGCAGTTCTTC.